This T cell receptor beta chain was obtained from a study of blood T cell repertoires in COVID-19. Study summary: In each case, the material was cDNA or gDNA derived from T cells, B-cell-depleted T cells, or PBMCs.

As processed by the authors: By means of reference gene primer amplification, nucleated cell counts were estimated. Only in-frame clones appear in the TCRdb table, and some are missing; sequencing was by immunoSEQ multiplex PCR. Clonal size and the V and J genes are those of that table, whereas D and trimming came from the DNA. This sample has about 6,700 clones, with 70% to 90% found just once. Input material: peripheral blood. The origin of this receptor is a human donor in a cohort sampled during active COVID-19.

CDR3 region: CASSEAVGTDTQYF. As DNA, the CDR3 is TGTGCCAGCAGCGAAGCGGTAGGCACAGATACGCAGTATTTT. The J gene is TRBJ2-3, the V gene TRBV7-8; possibly TRBD2 for D (5 bases). The CDR3 consists of 14 residues. V lost 5 bases, J lost 1 base, and 10 bases lay in between. The germline V gene encodes CDR1 SGHVS and CDR2 FQNEAQ.